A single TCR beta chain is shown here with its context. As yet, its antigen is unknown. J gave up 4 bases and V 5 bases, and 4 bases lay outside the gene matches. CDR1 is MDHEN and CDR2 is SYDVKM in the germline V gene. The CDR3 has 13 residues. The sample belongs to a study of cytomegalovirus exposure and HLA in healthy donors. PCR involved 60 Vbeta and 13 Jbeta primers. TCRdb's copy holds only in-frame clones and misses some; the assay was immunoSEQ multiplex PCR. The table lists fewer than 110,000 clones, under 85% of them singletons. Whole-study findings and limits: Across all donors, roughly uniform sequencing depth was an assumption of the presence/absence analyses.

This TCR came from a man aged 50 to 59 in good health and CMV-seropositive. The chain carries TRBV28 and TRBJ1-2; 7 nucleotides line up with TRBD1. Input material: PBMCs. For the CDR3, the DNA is TGTGCCAGCAGTCAGACAGGGCTCTATGGCTACACCTTC. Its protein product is CASSQTGLYGYTF.